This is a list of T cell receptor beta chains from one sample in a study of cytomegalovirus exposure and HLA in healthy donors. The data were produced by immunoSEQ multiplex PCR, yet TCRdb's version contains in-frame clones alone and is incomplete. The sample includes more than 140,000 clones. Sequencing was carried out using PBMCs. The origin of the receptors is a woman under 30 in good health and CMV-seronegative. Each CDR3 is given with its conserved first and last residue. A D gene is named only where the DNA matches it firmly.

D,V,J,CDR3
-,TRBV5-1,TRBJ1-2,CASSLGNSGMAFYGYTF
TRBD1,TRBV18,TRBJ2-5,CASSGTAEETQYF
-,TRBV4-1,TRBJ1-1,CASSQEGQGVTEAFF
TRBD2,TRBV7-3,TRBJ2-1,CASTLSPGLAFNEQFF
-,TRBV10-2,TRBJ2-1,CASSGALVGEQFF
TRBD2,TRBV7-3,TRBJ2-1,CASSITSGRGVEQFF
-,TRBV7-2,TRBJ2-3,CASSLAAGRGTDTQYF
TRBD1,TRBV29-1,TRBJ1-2,CSVEATGGGYTF
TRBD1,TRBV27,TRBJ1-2,CASSRPGQNVTF
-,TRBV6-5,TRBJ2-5,CASSYSRNQETQYF
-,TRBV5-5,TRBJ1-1,CASSLGRDTEAFF
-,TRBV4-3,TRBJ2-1,CASSQNPGFNEQFF
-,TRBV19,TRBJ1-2,CASSIVGGNYGYTF
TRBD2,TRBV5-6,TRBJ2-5,CASSLGLAGQETQYF
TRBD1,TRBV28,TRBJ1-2,CASSFGQGDGYTF
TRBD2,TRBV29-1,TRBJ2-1,CSVETSGRFHEQFF
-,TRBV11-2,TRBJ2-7,CASSFGLSYEQYF
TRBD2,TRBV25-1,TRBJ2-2,CASSEYFRGSGTGELFF
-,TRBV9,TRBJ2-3,CASSVGSGTDTQYF
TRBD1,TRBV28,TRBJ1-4,CASSRTGGESNEKLFF
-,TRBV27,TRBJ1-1,CASISGWTAHTEAFF
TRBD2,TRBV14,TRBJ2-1,CASSQPGTSHYNEQFF
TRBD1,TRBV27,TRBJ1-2,CASSLRTGEQGYYGYTF
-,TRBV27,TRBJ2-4,CASSLSQSGDIQYF
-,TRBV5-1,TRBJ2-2,CASSLLAGMTNTGELFF
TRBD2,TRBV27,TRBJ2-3,CASGGLAADTQYF
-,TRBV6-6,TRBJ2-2,CASSYSGRETGELFF
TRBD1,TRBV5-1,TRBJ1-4,CASSLGTGSGTNEKLFF
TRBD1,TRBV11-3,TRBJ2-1,CASSLVARGEQFF
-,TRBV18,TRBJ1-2,CASSPGQTNYGYTF
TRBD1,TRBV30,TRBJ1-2,CAYDRVGYTF
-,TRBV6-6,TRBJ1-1,CASSPTNTEAFF
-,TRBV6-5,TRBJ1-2,CASSPRTKDGYTF
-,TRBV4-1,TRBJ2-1,CASSHATYNEQFF
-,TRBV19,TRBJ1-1,CASSISWGVSTEAFF
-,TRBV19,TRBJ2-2,CASSHWGANTGELFF
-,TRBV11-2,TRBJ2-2,CASSLDTRGNTGELFF
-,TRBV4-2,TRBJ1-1,CASSPNGEGGGNTEAFF
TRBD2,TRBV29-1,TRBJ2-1,CSVNPSGSGNEQFF
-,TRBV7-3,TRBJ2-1,CASSHAGLSSYNEQFF
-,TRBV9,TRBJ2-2,CASSTSVRTRGTGELFF
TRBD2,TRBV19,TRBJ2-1,CASSMGLDDEQFF
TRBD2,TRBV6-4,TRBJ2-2,CASSETSDYTGELFF